This TCR beta chain was captured in a study of T cell changes during pregnancy in multiple sclerosis. Assay: immunoSEQ multiplex PCR; the TCRdb copy retains only in-frame clones and omits some. The table records tens of thousands of clones, approximately 93% of them present only once. V was clipped by 6 bases and J by 2 bases; unmatched bases: 5. From germline, CDR1 is MNHEY and CDR2 SMNVEV (reference sequence). This CDR3 is built from 15 residues. The starting material was CD8+ T cells from peripheral blood mononuclear cells, obtained in the second trimester of pregnancy. The TCR originated in a female donor with multiple sclerosis, enrolled in a pregnancy study. The chain joins TRBV27 to TRBJ2-2, with 8 bases fitting TRBD1. The CDR3 region has the DNA TGTGCCAGCAGCCCGGGGACAGGAAACACCGGGGAGCTGTTTTTT. Translated: CASSPGTGNTGELFF.